This T cell receptor (beta chain) was identified in a study of T cell clones after liver transplantation. CDR3 size: 15 residues. From germline, CDR1 is SGHTA and CDR2 FQGNSA. V was cut by 1 base and J by 2 bases, with 11 bases left in between. Profiled with immunoSEQ multiplex PCR; TCRdb holds only in-frame clones, not every one. Of approximately 70,000 clones detected, approximately 81% appear once; the ten largest clones hold less than 2.5%. To note about this clone: The antigen is not known.

Study results and caveats: A larger donor-reactive than third-party decline suggested partial antigen-specific deletion.

The V gene is TRBV7-2, the J gene TRBJ2-5; D not certain. Source: CD4+ T cells from blood, taken 48 months after liver transplant. This TCR came from a human patient who received a liver transplant. The T cells may partly be graft donor cells. The chain's CDR3 is CASSLVRSTQETQYF. The CDR3 nucleotides are TGTGCCAGCAGCTTAGTTAGGAGCACTCAAGAGACCCAGTACTTC.